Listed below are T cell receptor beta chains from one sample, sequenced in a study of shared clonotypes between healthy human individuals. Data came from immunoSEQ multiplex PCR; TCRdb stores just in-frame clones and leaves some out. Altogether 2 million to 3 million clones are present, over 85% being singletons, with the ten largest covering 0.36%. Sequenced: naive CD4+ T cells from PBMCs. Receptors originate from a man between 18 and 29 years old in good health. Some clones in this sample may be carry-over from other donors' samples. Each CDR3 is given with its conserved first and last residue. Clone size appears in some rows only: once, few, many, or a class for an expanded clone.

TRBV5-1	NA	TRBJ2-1	CASSWGVLPNEQFF
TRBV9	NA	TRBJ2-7	CASSAGTGGRYEQYF
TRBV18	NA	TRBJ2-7	CASSPPLRPTYEQYF
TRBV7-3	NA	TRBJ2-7	CASSLGAAGFYEQYF
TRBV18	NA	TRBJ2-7	CASSPRDTYEQYF
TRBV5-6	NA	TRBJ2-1	CASRRTDSSYNEQFF
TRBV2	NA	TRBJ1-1	CASSEGNLGAFF
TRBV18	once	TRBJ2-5	CASSPPRTSGMETQYF
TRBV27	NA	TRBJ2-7	CASSISLGHRYEQYF
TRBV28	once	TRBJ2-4	CASSSPTGSRIQYF
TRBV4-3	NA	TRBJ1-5	CASSLLTGGQPQHF
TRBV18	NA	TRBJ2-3	CASGQASTDTQYF
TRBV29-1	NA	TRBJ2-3	CSVAASDTQYF
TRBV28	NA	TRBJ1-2	CASSFGGANYGYTF
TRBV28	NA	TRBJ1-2	CASSPSDSPNYGYTF
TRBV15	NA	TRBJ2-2	CATSRDQGTGELFF
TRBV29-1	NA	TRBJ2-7	CSARTGGAYEQYF
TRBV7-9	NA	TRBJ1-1	CASRKQGSPNTEAFF
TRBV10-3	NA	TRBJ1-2	CAITDRGQTYGYTF
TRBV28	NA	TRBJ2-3	CASSFQGRETDTQYF
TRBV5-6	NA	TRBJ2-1	CASSFSDSGVNEQFF
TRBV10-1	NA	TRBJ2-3	CASSEFSTSQDTQYF
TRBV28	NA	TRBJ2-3	CASSRQGPLWADTQYF
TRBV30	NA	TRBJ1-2	CAWSVAQNSGYTF
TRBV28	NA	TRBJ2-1	CASSLTSGRWVF
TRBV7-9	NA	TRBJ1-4	CASSAKGMANEKLFF
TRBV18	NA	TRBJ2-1	CASSPSSWGLGGDNEQFF
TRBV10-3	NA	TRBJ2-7	CAISVQTYEQYF
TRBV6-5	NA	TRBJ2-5	CASSPLADARETQYF
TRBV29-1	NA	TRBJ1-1	CSVGGQNTEAFF
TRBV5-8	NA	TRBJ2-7	CASSLGSGRVTYEQYF
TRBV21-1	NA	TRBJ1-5	CASSPRGADRDQPQHF
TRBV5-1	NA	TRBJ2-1	CASSLVFGTSYNEQFF
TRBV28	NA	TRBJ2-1	CASSWTGGSYNEQFF
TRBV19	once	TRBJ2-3	CASKRQGLTSTDTQYF
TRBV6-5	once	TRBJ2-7	CASRSPGGYHEQYF
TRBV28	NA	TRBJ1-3	CASSSVSWPGRDTIYF
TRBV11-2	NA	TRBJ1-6	CASSLATGRVLGTLHF
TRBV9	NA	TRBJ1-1	CASSVAGGPNTEAFF
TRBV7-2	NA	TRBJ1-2	CASSLRAGDNYGYTF
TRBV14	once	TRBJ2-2	CASSQEMVAGELFF
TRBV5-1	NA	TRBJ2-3	CASSLDESTDTQYF